This record covers a single TCR beta chain. The sample belongs to a study of blood T cell repertoires in COVID-19. Turning to the study itself: Samples came from the United States, Italy and Spain, spanning acute and convalescent COVID-19.

Clones were sequenced by immunoSEQ multiplex PCR, and TCRdb holds only the in-frame ones, with some missing. Of approximately 65,000 clones in the sample, 60% to 85% are singletons; the top ten hold approximately 20%. The CDR3 is 13 amino acids. The germline V gene has CDR1 SNHLY and CDR2 FYNNEI. The junction had 4 bases not matched to a gene; V was cut back by 4 bases and J by 5 bases. The sequencing input was peripheral blood. The TCR comes from a human donor in a cohort sampled during active COVID-19. V and J are TRBV2 and TRBJ1-2; 7 nucleotides match TRBD1. This chain's CDR3 is CASSAGTAYGYTF. In nucleotides, the CDR3 is TGTGCCAGCAGTGCCGGGACAGCTTATGGCTACACCTTC.